These 26 T cell receptor beta chains were all obtained from the same sample, sequenced in a study of blood T cells in healthy people across ages. Sample-barcoded 5' priming and a J-beta primer mix drove a second PCR of about 7 to 12 cycles. Each CDR3 protein gets one entry after TCRdb re-called the 5' RACE reads with MiXCR. This sample yields about 1.7 million distinct CDR3 sequences, of which 25% to 30% are seen a single time; more than 6% belongs to the top ten. Sequencing was done on a sample of blood. All receptors come from a woman aged 25-40 years in good health.

V usage is TRBV4-1 and J usage is TRBJ1-3; D remains unclear. Germline values: CDR1 MGHRA, CDR2 YSYEKL. V was cut by 0 bases and J by 2 bases, with 8 bases left in between. The CDR3 loop spans 15 amino acids. The CDR3, as DNA: TGCGCCAGCAGCCAAGATGGCCAGCCTGGAAACACCATATATTTT. It is translated as CASSQDGQPGNTIYF.

Concerning this clonotype: Its ends do not fully match the called genes, so a read error is possible. The V gene is TRBV12-3 or TRBV12-4, the J gene TRBJ2-5; TRBD2 agrees at 7 bases. The end of the DNA aligns better with TRBJ2-7, so the J call may be wrong. The CDR3 contains 14 residues. CDR3 sequence: CTSSWGGSSYEQYF. The CDR3 nucleotides read TGTACCAGCAGTTGGGGCGGGAGTAGCTACGAGCAGTACTTC.

J is TRBJ1-2 and V is TRBV2; no clear D. The CDR3 has 13 amino acids. V was pared by 1 base and J by 4 bases, with 7 bases between. Germline CDR1 and CDR2: SNHLY and FYNNEI. The CDR3 protein is CASSEGEPYGYTF. CDR3 DNA: TGTGCCAGCAGTGAAGGGGAACCCTATGGCTACACCTTC.

V gene TRBV20-1 combines with J gene TRBJ2-7; the D is unclear. The germline V gene encodes CDR1 DFQATT and CDR2 SNEGSKA (reference sequence). Trimming left V 0 bases short and J 7 bases short, with 22 bases between. The CDR3 contains 16 residues. The CDR3 DNA reads as TGCAGTGCTAGAGAAAGTTTGGGCCGGGCACTCCGAGAGCAGTACTTC. It encodes CSARESLGRALREQYF.

This clonotype showed up many times. The chain employs TRBV11-1 and TRBJ1-2; a weak D match, TRBD1 (5 bases). V shed 4 bases and J shed 4 bases, with 7 bases lying between them. The CDR3 loop spans 12 amino acids. CDR1 and CDR2 from the germline V gene are SGHAT and FQDESV (reference sequence). The CDR3 DNA is TGTGCCAGCAGCTGGGGGAGCTATGGCTACACCTTC. Translation: CASSWGSYGYTF.

J is TRBJ2-2 and V is TRBV6-4; the match to TRBD1 covers 8 bases. The germline CDR1 and CDR2 sequences are MRHNA and SNTAGT. This CDR3 is built from 15 residues. The V segment lost 6 bases and the J segment 0 bases; nucleotides outside the gene matches: 3. Written as DNA, the CDR3 is TGTGCCAGCAGCGCACAGGGGGCGAACACCGGGGAGCTGTTTTTT. Encoded protein: CASSAQGANTGELFF.

This chain links TRBV5-5 with TRBJ2-1, with TRBD2 as a possible D gene (5 bases). V lost 7 bases and J lost 5, with 22 bases in between. The CDR3 is made up of 16 amino acids. The germline gives CDR1 SGHKS, CDR2 YYEKEE (reference sequence). This chain's CDR3 is CASAPPSVAGDNEQFF. DNA for the CDR3: TGTGCCAGCGCCCCCCCGAGCGTTGCGGGTGACAATGAGCAGTTCTTC.

This clonotype was observed many times. V usage is TRBV29-1 and J usage is TRBJ2-1, with TRBD2 as a possible D gene (5 bases). The CDR3 has 11 residues. V lost 2 bases and J 10 bases, leaving 9 bases between the germline ends. Germline lookup yields CDR1 SQVTM and CDR2 ANQGSEA. In nucleotides, the CDR3 is TGCAGCGTTGAATACGAGCGGGAGCAGTTCTTC. It codes for CSVEYEREQFF.

This clonotype was recorded a few times. CDR3 amino acids: CASSPGGATLTDTQYF. CDR3 DNA: TGCGCCAGCAGCCCCGGGGGGGCCACCCTTACAGATACGCAGTATTTT. The chain recombines TRBV5-1 with TRBJ2-3; 8 bases map to TRBD2. Losses at the gene ends were 4 bases for V and 3 bases for J; bases not matched to a gene: 10. CDR1 is SGHRS, CDR2 YFSETQ, per germline. The CDR3 sequence is 16 residues long.

This sequence joins TRBV5-1 and TRBJ1-1; tentatively, D is TRBD1 (6 bases). Trimming pared 2 bases from V and 6 bases from J, leaving 23 bases between. CDR3 length: 17 residues. CDR1 SGHRS and CDR2 YFSETQ come from the germline V gene. Here the CDR3 reads CASSFFGQITSKSEAFF. The CDR3 DNA is TGCGCCAGCAGCTTTTTCGGACAGATCACTTCGAAATCTGAAGCTTTCTTT. The full variable domain, its missing parts supplied by reference TRBV5-1 and TRBJ1-1, is KAGVTQTPRYLIKTRGQQVTLSCSPISGHRSVSWYQQTPGQGLQFLFEYFSETQRNKGNFPGRFSGRQFSNSRSEMNVSTLELGDSALYLCASSFFGQITSKSEAFFGQGTRLTVV.

As regards this clonotype: A clone one base away is much larger, so this may be a read error. V usage is TRBV28 and J usage is TRBJ2-7; D is tentatively TRBD1 or TRBD2 (6 bases each). CDR1 MDHEN and CDR2 SYDVKM come from the germline V gene. This CDR3 comprises 14 residues. This CDR3 is CTSMVTGAMYEQYF. CDR3 sequence (DNA): TGTACCAGCATGGTTACGGGGGCGATGTACGAGCAGTACTTC. The full variable domain, rest sourced from reference TRBV28 and TRBJ2-7, is DVKVTQSSRYLVKRTGEKVFLECVQDMDHENMFWYRQDPGLGLRLIYFSYDVKMKEKGDIPEGYSVSREKKERFSLILESASTNQTSMYLCTSMVTGAMYEQYFGPGTRLTVT.

This clonotype is a singleton in its sample. This may come from a read error, since a much larger clone is one base off. V is TRBV7-6 and J is TRBJ2-1; weak D call: TRBD2 (6 bases). Germline V gene data show CDR1 as SGHVS and CDR2 as FNYEAQ. This CDR3 is 15 amino acids long. The chain's CDR3 is CASSPGTFSYSEQFF. The DNA of the CDR3 is TGTGCCAGCAGCCCCGGGACTTTCTCCTACAGTGAGCAGTTCTTC. Variable domain in full (rest from reference TRBV7-6 and TRBJ2-1): GAGVSQSPRYKVTKRGQDVALRCDPISGHVSLYWYRQALGQGPEFLTYFNYEAQQDKSGLPNDRFSAERPEGSISTLTIQRTEQRDSAMYRCASSPGTFSYSEQFFGPGTRLTVL.

The V call is TRBV20-1, the J call TRBJ2-3; D is ambiguous. The V end was cut by 1 base, the J end by 2 bases, with 13 bases between. The CDR3 length is 15 residues. Germline CDR1 is DFQATT and CDR2 is SNEGSKA (reference sequence). CDR3 sequence: CSARAQITITDTQYF. CDR3 sequence (DNA): TGCAGTGCTAGAGCACAGATAACCATCACAGATACGCAGTATTTT.

This chain uses TRBV20-1 with TRBJ2-7, with a weak D call TRBD1 (6 bases). The CDR3 is 15 amino acids. Trimming took off 6 bases at V and 0 bases at J, with 18 bases between the two ends. Germline V CDR1 and CDR2: DFQATT, SNEGSKA (reference sequence). The CDR3 coding sequence is TGCAGTGCGCCGAACCGGGACAAGAGCTCCTACGAGCAGTACTTC. This codes for CSAPNRDKSSYEQYF.

This chain connects TRBV30 to TRBJ1-2; the D gene is possibly TRBD1 (5 bases). Germline V CDR1 and CDR2: GTSNPN, SVGIG (reference sequence). Trimming removed 0 bases from V and 5 bases from J, with 13 bases in between. The CDR3 spans 14 residues. As DNA, the CDR3 is TGTGCCTGGAGTGTATTTACAGGAATATATGGCTACACCTTC. It encodes CAWSVFTGIYGYTF.

V is TRBV7-9 and J is TRBJ1-1; D call uncertain. The CDR3 length is 14 residues. Germline V gene data show CDR1 as SEHNR and CDR2 as FQNEAQ (reference sequence). The germline V and J ends were trimmed by 5 bases and 3 bases, with 13 bases remaining between them. The DNA of the CDR3 is TGTGCCAGCAGCCGCGCAACCCGGGACACTGAAGCTTTCTTT. It specifies CASSRATRDTEAFF.

The chain joins TRBV5-1 to TRBJ1-2; possibly TRBD1 for D (6 bases). CDR3 length: 16 residues. The germline V gene encodes CDR1 SGHRS and CDR2 YFSETQ. The V and J ends lost 4 bases and 3 bases respectively, with 19 bases between them. CDR3 coding DNA: TGCGCCAGCAGCCTTGTGACAGGAAGAGGGGACTATGGCTACACCTTC. Protein product: CASSLVTGRGDYGYTF.

This clonotype was recorded a few times. V and J are TRBV5-1 and TRBJ2-1, with TRBD2 matching over 9 bases. Germline V CDR1 and CDR2: SGHRS, YFSETQ. This CDR3 is 17 amino acids long. V dropped 5 bases and J dropped 1; count of bases not matched to a gene: 10. CDR3 region: CASRNSGSTGSYNEQFF. CDR3 bases: TGCGCCAGCAGAAATAGCGGGAGTACTGGATCCTACAATGAGCAGTTCTTC.

Turning to this clonotype: A much larger clone sits a single nucleotide away, making a read error possible. The rearrangement joins TRBV18 to TRBJ2-5; 7 bases fit TRBD1. The CDR3 runs 15 residues. CDR1 KGHSH and CDR2 LQKENI come from the germline V gene. Unmatched junction bases numbered 10, after V lost 8 bases and J lost 1 base. The CDR3 sequence is CASPRGTVPQETQYF. The CDR3 DNA follows: TGTGCCAGCCCACGTGGGACAGTGCCCCAAGAGACCCAGTACTTC.

This rearrangement joins TRBV4-3 to TRBJ2-3; 16 bases are shared with TRBD2. The CDR3 runs 19 residues. Germline V lookup: CDR1 LGHNA, CDR2 YSLEER. V lost 5 bases and J lost 5; bases outside the gene matches: 13. CDR3 in amino acids: CASSYVLPGTSGREDTQYF. DNA of the CDR3: TGCGCCAGCAGCTACGTACTCCCCGGGACTAGCGGGAGGGAAGATACGCAGTATTTT.

The gene calls are TRBV27 and TRBJ2-1; TRBD1 aligns across 11 bases. Trimming removed 6 bases from V and 4 bases from J; junction bases left unmatched: 5. Per germline, CDR1 MNHEY and CDR2 SMNVEV (reference sequence). This CDR3 comprises 15 residues. The CDR3 bases are TGTGCCAGCAGGGGGACAGGGGGTGGGTACAATGAGCAGTTCTTC. The encoded protein is CASRGTGGGYNEQFF.

Comments on this clonotype: This may come from a read error, since a much larger clone is one base off. V is TRBV12-3 or TRBV12-4 and J is TRBJ2-4; possibly TRBD2 for D (5 bases). The DNA end favors TRBJ2-7, so the J call may be wrong. This CDR3 region has 15 residues. The CDR3 DNA reads as TGTGCCTGCAGTCCCGTCGCGGGCTCCTCCTACGAGCAGTACTTC. Amino acid sequence: CACSPVAGSSYEQYF.

The chain joins TRBV28 to TRBJ2-3; D is uncertain. The V end was cut by 6 bases, the J end by 10 bases, with 14 bases between. The V gene's germline CDR1 is MDHEN and CDR2 SYDVKM. The CDR3 has 12 amino acids. CDR3 in DNA: TGTGCCAGCAGCATCCAACTCCGGGCGCAGTATTTT. Protein: CASSIQLRAQYF.

The chain has TRBV7-6 and TRBJ2-5, with D perhaps matching TRBD1 (6 bases). V lost 2 bases and J lost 3, with 13 bases in between. This CDR3 spans 15 amino acids. CDR1 and CDR2 from the germline V gene are SGHVS and FNYEAQ. CDR3 region: CASSLSRGIEETQYF. The CDR3 DNA is TGTGCCAGCAGCTTAAGCAGGGGAATCGAAGAGACCCAGTACTTC.

This clonotype was detected only a few times. The rearrangement joins TRBV2 to TRBJ2-1; D unresolved. This CDR3 spans 13 amino acids. Germline CDR1 is SNHLY and CDR2 is FYNNEI. Trimming removed 3 bases at V and 4 bases at J, with 7 bases between. CDR3 sequence (DNA): TGTGCCAGCAGTGATGGCGGTTACAATGAGCAGTTCTTC. Its protein product is CASSDGGYNEQFF.

Concerning this clonotype: It may be a read error: a sequence one base away is much more abundant. The chain is built from TRBV7-9 and TRBJ1-5; D uncertain. The CDR3 spans 14 residues. Trimming cost V 1 base and J 5 bases, with 9 bases left between them. Germline V gives CDR1 SEHNR, CDR2 FQNEAQ (reference sequence). The chain's CDR3 is CASSLGHSDQPQHF. The CDR3 nucleotides are TGTGCCAGCAGCTTAGGACACTCAGATCAGCCCCAGCATTTT.